These 3 T cell receptor beta chains were all obtained from the same sample, sequenced in a study of blood T cell repertoires in COVID-19. The table came from immunoSEQ multiplex PCR; TCRdb's copy has only in-frame clones and leaves some out. The sample lists tens of thousands of clones, roughly 78% seen once, with approximately 7.3% in the top ten. The specimen sequenced was peripheral blood. These receptors originate from a human donor in a cohort sampled during active COVID-19.

This rearrangement joins TRBV6-6 to TRBJ2-5; TRBD2 agrees at 9 bases. Germline V gene data show CDR1 as MNHNY and CDR2 as SVGAGI (reference sequence). Losses at the gene ends were 4 bases for V and 4 bases for J; bases not matched to a gene: 4. This CDR3 contains 14 residues. The DNA of the CDR3 is TGTGCCAGCAGTTCTAGCGGGGCTGGAGAGACCCAGTACTTC. As protein: CASSSSGAGETQYF.

The chain joins TRBV7-9 to TRBJ2-7; D unresolved. V dropped 5 bases and J dropped 6 bases, with 23 bases sitting between them. This CDR3 contains 16 residues. Germline CDR1 reads SEHNR; CDR2 reads FQNEAQ (reference sequence). CDR3 DNA: TGTGCCAGCAGCCCATCGACCGCCCTACCCCGCGGCGAGCAGTACTTC. It specifies CASSPSTALPRGEQYF. The whole variable domain, remainder taken from reference TRBV7-9 and TRBJ2-7, is DTGVSQNPRHKITKRGQNVTFRCDPISEHNRLYWYRQTLGQGPEFLTYFQNEAQLEKSRLLSDRFSAERPKGSFSTLEIQRTEQGDSAMYLCASSPSTALPRGEQYFGPGTRLTVT.

V usage is TRBV6-5 and J usage is TRBJ2-1; D perhaps matches TRBD1 (8 bases). From germline, CDR1 is MNHEY and CDR2 SVGAGI. V gave up 8 bases and J gave up 12 bases, with 14 bases separating them. This CDR3 is 11 amino acids long. The CDR3 reads CASQAGTGQFF. In DNA form, the CDR3 reads TGTGCCAGCCAAGCGGGGACAGGGCAGTTCTTC.